The 27 T cell receptor beta chains below all came from one sample that was sequenced in a study of CD8+ T cells in alopecia areata. Treatment of the sample: oral pan-JAK inhibitor, 5-10 mg twice daily. cDNA serving as the sequencing template came from extracted, reverse transcribed RNA. Measured with immunoSEQ multiplex PCR; TCRdb has only the in-frame clones, and not every one. Of 200,000 or so clones listed, roughly 50% are singletons. Sequencing used CD4+ T cells sorted from blood, obtained at week 24, from a patient treated with tofacitinib. The receptors shown here come from a human donor with alopecia areata.

This clone was counted between two and nine times. This chain uses TRBV5-1 with TRBJ1-2; 12 bases are a match to TRBD1. Germline V gene lookup returns CDR1 SGHRS and CDR2 YFSETQ. V gave up 4 bases and J gave up 9 bases; unmatched junction bases: 10. CDR3 length equals 15 residues. The CDR3 DNA follows: TGCGCCAGCAGCACCTTTACCGGGACAGGGGGCCGCTACACCTTC. This translates into CASSTFTGTGGRYTF.

This clone appeared once. CDR3 region: CAWSLGGANEQYF. In nucleotides, the CDR3 is TGTGCCTGGAGTCTTGGGGGGGCGAACGAGCAGTACTTC. The chain has TRBV30 and TRBJ2-7, with a tentative D call TRBD2 (7 bases). This CDR3 comprises 13 residues. The germline V and J ends were trimmed by 2 bases and 5 bases, with 13 bases remaining between them. Per germline, CDR1 GTSNPN and CDR2 SVGIG (reference sequence).

CDR3 in DNA: TGTGCCAGCAGTTATTCAGGGGCTGGGGGCTACACCTTC. It yields the protein CASSYSGAGGYTF. The chain carries TRBV6-5 and TRBJ1-2, with D possibly TRBD1 on 6 matching bases. The germline gives CDR1 MNHEY, CDR2 SVGAGI. The CDR3 runs to 13 residues. Trimming cost V 3 bases and J 8 bases, with 13 bases left between them.

The chain has TRBV4-3 and TRBJ1-3, with 9 bases fitting TRBD1. Losses at the gene ends were 0 bases for V and 5 bases for J; bases not matched to a gene: 5. Germline V CDR1 and CDR2: LGHNA, YSLEER. CDR3 length: 16 amino acids. The CDR3 spells CASSQDSGTGRNTIYF. The CDR3 coding sequence is TGCGCCAGCAGCCAAGATTCTGGGACAGGGAGAAACACCATATATTTT.

This clone was seen a few times. The gene calls are TRBV5-6 and TRBJ2-7; perhaps TRBD2 as D (6 bases). V dropped 4 bases and J dropped 5 bases, with 16 bases sitting between them. This CDR3 region has 14 residues. The germline CDR1 and CDR2 sequences are SGHDT and YYEEEE. The CDR3, as DNA: TGTGCCAGCAGCAGAACCGGGAGTACCCACGAGCAGTACTTC. Amino acid sequence: CASSRTGSTHEQYF. Based on the CDR3 plus reference TRBV5-6 and TRBJ2-7, the full variable domain is DAGVTQSPTHLIKTRGQQVTLRCSPKSGHDTVSWYQQALGQGPQFIFQYYEEEERQRGNFPDRFSGHQFPNYSSELNVNALLLGDSALYLCASSRTGSTHEQYFGPGTRLTVT.

The CDR3 here is CAWSETGRQPQHF. The CDR3 nucleotides are TGTGCCTGGAGCGAGACAGGGCGTCAGCCCCAGCATTTT. This chain uses TRBV30 with TRBJ1-5; 7 bases map to TRBD1. The germline gives CDR1 GTSNPN, CDR2 SVGIG (reference sequence). The CDR3 covers 13 residues. V shed 3 bases and J 6 bases; nucleotides not matched to a gene: 5.

The chain is built from TRBV19 and TRBJ1-2, with D tentatively TRBD1 (6 bases). Germline V gene sequence: CDR1 LNHDA, CDR2 SQIVND (reference sequence). The V gene lost 5 bases and the J gene lost 8 bases, with 18 bases spanning the gap. The CDR3 totals 14 residues. In nucleotides, the CDR3 is TGTGCCAGTAGTGCGCACAGGGCCCCTTACGGCTACACCTTC. Translated, it gives CASSAHRAPYGYTF.

This clone came up once. This chain joins TRBV15 and TRBJ1-5, with D possibly TRBD1 on 5 matching bases. V was clipped by 0 bases and J by 3 bases, with 9 bases between them. The CDR3 runs 15 residues. The germline CDR1 and CDR2 sequences are LNHNV and YYDKDF (reference sequence). The CDR3 DNA sequence: TGTGCCACCAGCAGAGATAAGGGGCACAATCAGCCCCAGCATTTT. It encodes CATSRDKGHNQPQHF. The full variable domain, rest sourced from reference TRBV15 and TRBJ1-5, is DAMVIQNPRYQVTQFGKPVTLSCSQTLNHNVMYWYQQKSSQAPKLLFHYYDKDFNNEADTPDNFQSRRPNTSFCFLDIRSPGLGDTAMYLCATSRDKGHNQPQHFGDGTRLSIL.

This clone was counted a few times. This chain links TRBV2 with TRBJ1-5; 7 bases agree with TRBD1. The germline CDR1 and CDR2 sequences are SNHLY and FYNNEI. CDR3 length: 13 residues. V lost 7 bases to trimming and J lost 3 bases; unmatched junction nucleotides: 3. The CDR3 DNA is TGTGCCAGCAAAGGGACAGCCAATCAGCCCCAGCATTTT. Its translation is CASKGTANQPQHF.

The chain uses TRBV28 and TRBJ2-7, with D maybe TRBD2 (6 bases). Trimming stripped 6 bases from V and 1 base from J, with 13 bases between. The length of the CDR3 is 14 residues. Germline V lookup: CDR1 MDHEN, CDR2 SYDVKM. The CDR3 loop is CASRERAPSYEQYF. In nucleotides, the CDR3 is TGTGCCAGCAGGGAGCGGGCACCGTCCTACGAGCAGTACTTC. The full variable domain, with the rest looked up from reference TRBV28 and TRBJ2-7, is DVKVTQSSRYLVKRTGEKVFLECVQDMDHENMFWYRQDPGLGLRLIYFSYDVKMKEKGDIPEGYSVSREKKERFSLILESASTNQTSMYLCASRERAPSYEQYFGPGTRLTVT.

The genes are TRBV4-3 and TRBJ2-2, with 15 bases lining up with TRBD2. The CDR3 contains 16 residues. Germline CDR1 LGHNA, CDR2 YSLEER. J gave up 4 bases and V 4 bases, and 1 base lay outside the gene matches. The CDR3 sequence: CASSRGLAGGTGELFF. CDR3 sequence (DNA): TGCGCCAGCAGCCGGGGACTAGCGGGAGGCACCGGGGAGCTGTTTTTT.

The sample holds one count of this clone. The genes are TRBV9 and TRBJ2-1, with 14 positions matching TRBD2. The CDR3 sequence is 16 residues long. J gave up 7 bases and V 4 bases, and 7 bases lay outside the gene matches. Germline-derived CDR1 and CDR2 are SGDLS and YYNGEE. The CDR3 loop reads CASSTSGTSGRNEQFF. The DNA of the CDR3 is TGTGCCAGCAGCACTTCCGGGACTAGCGGGAGAAATGAGCAGTTCTTC. Filled out from reference TRBV9 and TRBJ2-1, the complete variable domain reads DSGVTQTPKHLITATGQRVTLRCSPRSGDLSVYWYQQSLDQGLQFLIQYYNGEERAKGNILERFSAQQFPDLHSELNLSSLELGDSALYFCASSTSGTSGRNEQFFGPGTRLTVL.

This clone was found a few times. The CDR3 bases are TGTGCCAGCAGCCTGGAGGGCGGGGGGGCGGCAGATACGCAGTATTTT. It yields the protein CASSLEGGGAADTQYF. The V call is TRBV9, the J call TRBJ2-3, with 9 nucleotides matching TRBD2. CDR3 length: 16 amino acids. V lost 4 bases to trimming and J lost 4 bases; unmatched junction nucleotides: 10. In germline, CDR1 is SGDLS, CDR2 YYNGEE.

The chain carries TRBV7-2 and TRBJ1-5; 7 bases line up with TRBD1. V was pared by 3 bases and J by 4 bases, with 3 bases of the junction left unmatched. This CDR3 region has 14 residues. Germline V lookup: CDR1 SGHTA, CDR2 FQGNSA. The CDR3 sequence is CASSLGTANQPQHF. The CDR3 DNA sequence: TGTGCCAGCAGCTTGGGGACAGCGAATCAGCCCCAGCATTTT.

This clone was observed a few times. V gene TRBV7-9 combines with J gene TRBJ2-5; D call uncertain. CDR3 length equals 14 residues. CDR1 is SEHNR and CDR2 is FQNEAQ in the germline V gene (reference sequence). V was clipped by 5 bases and J by 2 bases, with 12 bases between them. This CDR3 reads CASSPSRVQETQYF. CDR3 sequence (DNA): TGTGCCAGCAGCCCGAGCCGGGTTCAAGAGACCCAGTACTTC.

The J gene is TRBJ1-5, the V gene TRBV28, with D perhaps TRBD1 (6 bases). Germline V CDR1 and CDR2: MDHEN, SYDVKM. The CDR3 is 14 amino acids. V was shortened by 3 bases and J by 7 bases, with 13 bases between the two germline ends. This CDR3 is CASSLAGTLQPQHF. CDR3 coding DNA: TGTGCCAGCAGTTTGGCCGGGACATTACAGCCCCAGCATTTT.

This clone was recorded once. The rearrangement uses TRBV7-2 and TRBJ2-2, with 12 bases aligning to TRBD2. The CDR3 totals 17 residues. The germline CDR1 and CDR2 sequences are SGHTA and FQGNSA. V gave up 4 bases and J gave up 6 bases; unmatched junction bases: 9. The CDR3 nucleotides are TGTGCCAGCAGCTCCCGAGGACTAGCGGGGCTTCCCGGGGAGCTGTTTTTT. Residues: CASSSRGLAGLPGELFF.

V and J are TRBV19 and TRBJ1-2, with TRBD1 identical over 9 bases. The CDR3 consists of 15 residues. The ends lost 6 bases at V and 8 bases at J; junction bases unmatched: 13. The germline V gene encodes CDR1 LNHDA and CDR2 SQIVND (reference sequence). CDR3 region: CASSNSGTGTGGYTF. Here the CDR3 DNA reads TGTGCCAGTAGCAACTCCGGGACAGGGACAGGAGGCTACACCTTC. The whole variable domain, filled in from reference TRBV19 and TRBJ1-2, reads DGGITQSPKYLFRKEGQNVTLSCEQNLNHDAMYWYRQDPGQGLRLIYYSQIVNDFQKGDIAEGYSVSREKKESFPLTVTSAQKNPTAFYLCASSNSGTGTGGYTFGSGTRLTVV.

This chain joins TRBV7-2 and TRBJ2-3, with 8 bases lining up with TRBD2. The CDR3 runs to 17 residues. Germline V CDR1 and CDR2: SGHTA, FQGNSA. V shed 3 bases and J 0 bases; nucleotides not matched to a gene: 8. Written as DNA, the CDR3 is TGTGCCAGCAGCTTTCAGCGGGAGATAACTAGCACAGATACGCAGTATTTT. Encoded protein: CASSFQREITSTDTQYF.

This clone was counted many times. The chain is built from TRBV19 and TRBJ2-7; D may be TRBD1 or TRBD2 (5 bases each). Germline V CDR1 and CDR2: LNHDA, SQIVND (reference sequence). This CDR3 has 13 amino acids. Trimming left V 2 bases short and J 9 bases short, with 14 bases between. CDR3 in DNA: TGTGCCAGTAGTATATCCAGGCAGGGAGCGCAGTACTTC. Amino acids: CASSISRQGAQYF.

This clone has just one count. The CDR3 loop reads CSVQTGYGYTF. For the CDR3, the DNA is TGCAGCGTTCAGACAGGCTATGGCTACACCTTC. The chain has TRBV29-1 and TRBJ1-2; weak D call: TRBD1 (6 bases). Germline loops: CDR1 SQVTM, CDR2 ANQGSEA. Trimming shortened V by 5 bases and J by 4 bases, and 8 bases separated the two germline ends. The CDR3 contains 11 residues.

J is TRBJ2-5 and V is TRBV7-2; D is uncertain. This CDR3 has 11 amino acids. Germline V lookup: CDR1 SGHTA, CDR2 FQGNSA. Trimming took 3 bases from V and 7 from J, leaving 6 bases between them. The CDR3 here is CASSFSATQYF. For the CDR3, the DNA is TGTGCCAGCAGCTTCTCTGCGACCCAGTACTTC.

V usage is TRBV29-1 and J usage is TRBJ1-2; D ambiguous. Germline values: CDR1 SQVTM, CDR2 ANQGSEA. The length of the CDR3 is 10 residues. Trimming removed 1 base at V and 8 bases at J, with 5 bases between. CDR3 DNA sequence: TGCAGCGTTGAAGCGGGCGGCTACACCTTC. It specifies CSVEAGGYTF.

A few counts support this clone. The rearrangement links TRBV6-5 to TRBJ1-2; D not resolved. The CDR3 is made up of 11 amino acids. CDR1 is MNHEY and CDR2 is SVGAGI in the germline V gene. Trimming cost V 4 bases and J 6 bases, with 6 bases left between them. This CDR3 reads CASSSYNGYTF. CDR3 DNA: TGTGCCAGCAGTTCTTACAATGGCTACACCTTC.

In this sample, this clone turned up a few times. A junction boundary mismatches the germline segment, possibly from a read error. V is TRBV7-2 and J is TRBJ2-5, with 14 positions matching TRBD2. The CDR3 length is 16 residues. CDR1 and CDR2 (germline): SGHTA, FQGNSA. The CDR3 sequence: CASSQGTSGSMETQYF. CDR3 DNA: TGCGCCAGCAGCCAGGGGACTAGCGGGAGCATGGAGACCCAGTACTTC.

The rearrangement joins TRBV10-1 to TRBJ2-3, with 10 nucleotides matching TRBD2. The junction had 11 bases not matched to a gene; V was cut back by 6 bases and J by 2 bases. The germline CDR1 and CDR2 sequences are WNHNN and SYGVQD (reference sequence). The CDR3 loop spans 17 amino acids. The CDR3 loop is CASRRPTAGGITDTQYF. DNA for the CDR3: TGCGCCAGCAGGAGACCCACAGCGGGAGGGATCACAGATACGCAGTATTTT.

CDR3 sequence (DNA): TGCAGCGTTGCGGGGGGCTCTAACTCTGGGGCCAACGTCCTGACTTTC. Protein: CSVAGGSNSGANVLTF. The gene calls are TRBV29-1 and TRBJ2-6; TRBD2 is a possible D gene (7 bases). Trimming stripped 4 bases from V and 0 bases from J, with 13 bases between. CDR3 length: 16 amino acids. Germline lookup yields CDR1 SQVTM and CDR2 ANQGSEA. The full variable domain, in which reference TRBV29-1 and TRBJ2-6 provide the parts outside the CDR3, is SAVISQKPSRDICQRGTSLTIQCQVDSQVTMMFWYRQQPGQSLTLIATANQGSEATYESGFVIDKFPISRPNLTFSTLTVSNMSPEDSSIYLCSVAGGSNSGANVLTFGAGSRLTVL.